This is a list of T cell receptor beta chains from one sample in a study of blood T cell repertoires in COVID-19. The assay was immunoSEQ multiplex PCR, and TCRdb's table has in-frame clones only and misses some. Seen here are 18,000 or so clones, around 80% observed once, and the top ten hold about 10%. Sequencing was done on a sample of peripheral blood. The receptor set was obtained from an elderly man with acute or convalescent COVID-19. The CDR3 runs from the conserved cysteine through the conserved F or W. A D gene is named only where the DNA matches it firmly. Rows may omit the clone size; those that give it use once, few, many or a size class.

V gene,clone size,J gene,D gene,CDR3 DNA,CDR3 protein
TRBV6-6,NA,TRBJ2-5,NA,TGTGCCAGCAGTTTAGGCGAGGGGGGGTCAGAGACCCAGTACTTC,CASSLGEGGSETQYF
TRBV3-1/TRBV3-2,NA,TRBJ2-7,TRBD2,TGTGCCAGCAGCCTACGACTGAGCGGGGGTTCCTACGAGCAGTACTTC,CASSLRLSGGSYEQYF
TRBV6-2/TRBV6-3,NA,TRBJ1-1,NA,TGTGCCAGCAGTTACTCGTTACAGTACACTGAAGCTTTCTTT,CASSYSLQYTEAFF
TRBV6-2/TRBV6-3,NA,TRBJ2-7,TRBD2,TGTGCCAGCAGTTTCGCCGGGACTAGCGGTGCCTCGACCGAGCAGTACTTC,CASSFAGTSGASTEQYF
TRBV5-1,NA,TRBJ2-2,NA,TGCGCCAGCAGCCCCAGCACAGGGTCCACCGGGGAGCTGTTTTTT,CASSPSTGSTGELFF
TRBV30,NA,TRBJ2-6,NA,TGTGCCTGGAGTGTAAGGGGCTCTGGGGCCAACGTCCTGACTTTC,CAWSVRGSGANVLTF
TRBV7-8,NA,TRBJ2-1,NA,TGTGCCAGCAGCTTAGCGGCAGGGGCCCTCAATGAGCAGTTCTTC,CASSLAAGALNEQFF
TRBV19,NA,TRBJ1-1,NA,TGTGCCAGTAGCCGACAGCTGTACACTGAAGCTTTCTTT,CASSRQLYTEAFF
TRBV11-2,NA,TRBJ2-5,NA,TGTGCCAGCAGCTTAGCCCTGACTAGTGCTGCAGAGACCCAGTACTTC,CASSLALTSAAETQYF
TRBV29-1,few,TRBJ2-3,TRBD1,TGCAGCGTCACGCTTCTAGGGGGCACAAATACGCAGTATTTT,CSVTLLGGTNTQYF
TRBV27,NA,TRBJ1-6,NA,TGTGCCAGCAGTTTAATGGGGACTTGGAATTCACCCCTCCACTTT,CASSLMGTWNSPLHF
TRBV24-1,once,TRBJ1-1,NA,TGTGCCACCAGTGATTCAACCGGGACAACGAACACTGAAGCTTTCTTT,CATSDSTGTTNTEAFF